These 28 T cell receptor beta chains share one sample of origin, sequenced in a study of blood T cell repertoires in COVID-19. Measured with immunoSEQ multiplex PCR; TCRdb has only the in-frame clones, and not every one. This table holds approximately 250,000 clones, about 83% found once. Material: peripheral blood. The receptors come from a woman of 80 years or more with COVID-19, enrolled during active disease.

V and J are TRBV6-4 and TRBJ1-1, with a possible D match to TRBD1 (5 bases). The length of the CDR3 is 13 residues. Germline loops: CDR1 MRHNA, CDR2 SNTAGT. The V and J ends lost 6 bases and 3 bases respectively, with 11 bases between them. This CDR3 reads CASRRQLDTEAFF. In nucleotides, the CDR3 is TGTGCCAGCAGAAGACAGTTGGACACTGAAGCTTTCTTT.

The rearrangement joins TRBV5-1 to TRBJ2-1; D possibly corresponds to TRBD2 (5 bases). The CDR3 is made up of 13 amino acids. CDR1 SGHRS and CDR2 YFSETQ come from the germline V gene. Trimming took 0 bases from V and 8 from J, leaving 9 bases between them. The CDR3 DNA reads TGCGCCAGCAGCTTGGAGTCGGGATATGAGCAGTTCTTC. Protein product: CASSLESGYEQFF.

The V and J genes are TRBV4-1 and TRBJ2-1, with D possibly TRBD2 on 6 matching bases. Germline V lookup: CDR1 MGHRA, CDR2 YSYEKL. With 4 bases removed from V and 10 bases from J, the gap between germline ends came to 23 bases. This CDR3 contains 16 residues. The CDR3 region has the DNA TGCGCCAGCAGCCCGTATGAGGCGGGGAAAAGAGGGGAGCAGTTCTTC. It translates to CASSPYEAGKRGEQFF.

The rearrangement links TRBV7-9 to TRBJ1-2; TRBD1 is a possible D gene (5 bases). Germline V lookup: CDR1 SEHNR, CDR2 FQNEAQ (reference sequence). The length of the CDR3 is 15 residues. Trimming removed 5 bases from V and 8 bases from J, with 21 bases in between. The CDR3 region is CASSPPGLGFGGYTF. The CDR3 coding sequence is TGTGCCAGCAGCCCACCGGGACTCGGGTTTGGAGGCTACACCTTC.

The chain combines TRBV6-5 with TRBJ1-5; D not certain. CDR1 and CDR2 (germline): MNHEY, SVGAGI. There are 15 residues in the CDR3. Trimming stripped 0 bases from V and 7 bases from J, with 13 bases between. The CDR3 coding sequence is TGTGCCAGCAGTTACTCGAGTCAGGTCAAGCAGCCCCAGCATTTT. Amino acids: CASSYSSQVKQPQHF.

This chain connects TRBV3-1 (or the pseudogene TRBV3-2) to TRBJ2-2; 11 bases agree with TRBD2. J lost 6 bases, V lost 2 bases, and 8 bases had no gene match. Germline CDR1 reads LGHDT; CDR2 reads YNNKEL (reference sequence). The length of the CDR3 is 17 residues. CDR3 amino acids: CASSQSIAGGLAGELFF. CDR3 bases: TGTGCCAGCAGCCAATCGATAGCGGGGGGGCTTGCCGGGGAGCTGTTTTTT.

The rearrangement joins TRBV3-1 (or the pseudogene TRBV3-2) to TRBJ1-1; D possibly corresponds to TRBD1 (6 bases). The CDR3 is 14 amino acids. Trimming took 1 base from V and 9 from J, leaving 15 bases between them. In germline, CDR1 is LGHDT, CDR2 YNNKEL (reference sequence). CDR3 sequence: CASSQARGGRQAFF. The CDR3 nucleotides are TGTGCCAGCAGCCAAGCAAGGGGGGGCCGGCAAGCTTTCTTT.

The CDR3 sequence: CASSLGGLDQPQHF. The CDR3 DNA sequence: TGTGCCAGCAGCCTAGGGGGGCTCGATCAGCCCCAGCATTTT. The chain is built from TRBV7-2 and TRBJ1-5, with TRBD1 as a possible D gene (6 bases). Germline V gives CDR1 SGHTA, CDR2 FQGNSA. The CDR3 length is 14 residues. Deletions cut 5 bases from V and 5 bases from J, with 13 bases between. Drawing the rest from reference TRBV7-2 and TRBJ1-5, the complete variable domain is GAGVSQSPSNKVTEKGKDVELRCDPISGHTALYWYRQSLGQGLEFLIYFQGNSAPDKSGLPSDRFSAERTGGSVSTLTIQRTQQEDSAVYLCASSLGGLDQPQHFGDGTRLSIL.

The chain is built from TRBV19 and TRBJ1-3; no firm D call. V lost 5 bases to trimming and J lost 4 bases, with 21 bases between them. Germline CDR1 reads LNHDA; CDR2 reads SQIVND (reference sequence). This CDR3 spans 17 amino acids. CDR3 sequence (DNA): TGTGCCAGTAGTGACGGGCCGACTACGCTCCGGGGAAACACCATATATTTT. It yields the protein CASSDGPTTLRGNTIYF.

The chain is built from TRBV9 and TRBJ1-2, with D tentatively TRBD1 (5 bases). This CDR3 region has 13 residues. The V gene's germline CDR1 is SGDLS and CDR2 YYNGEE. With 4 bases removed from V and 5 bases from J, the gap between germline ends came to 12 bases. The DNA of the CDR3 is TGTGCCAGCAGCAGGGCCCAGGGATATGGCTACACCTTC. This encodes CASSRAQGYGYTF.

The genes are TRBV5-1 and TRBJ2-7; TRBD1 matches 7 bases. This CDR3 is 14 amino acids long. V trimming: 4 bases; J trimming: 0 bases; junction bases outside the gene matches: 4. Germline values: CDR1 SGHRS, CDR2 YFSETQ. The CDR3 region has the DNA TGCGCCAGCAGCCCAGGGGGTAGCTCCTACGAGCAGTACGTC. Its translation: CASSPGGSSYEQYV.

The V and J genes are TRBV5-1 and TRBJ2-1; 9 bases map to TRBD2. CDR3 length: 14 residues. Germline V gene lookup returns CDR1 SGHRS and CDR2 YFSETQ. After removal of 4 bases from V and 5 bases from J, the junction contained 4 bases not matched to a gene. The CDR3 sequence is CASSPLAGNNEQFF. The CDR3 DNA reads as TGCGCCAGCAGCCCTCTAGCGGGGAACAATGAGCAGTTCTTC.

The chain has TRBV6-1 and TRBJ2-3; 7 bases are a match to TRBD2. Germline V CDR1 and CDR2: MNHNS, SASEGT. The CDR3 is 14 amino acids. V dropped 3 bases and J dropped 10; count of bases not matched to a gene: 10. The CDR3 region is CASSDLRDYLSQYF. Written as DNA, the CDR3 is TGTGCCAGCAGTGATCTCCGGGACTACCTTTCGCAGTATTTT.

This clone was detected a few times. This chain joins TRBV28 and TRBJ1-2; the D is unclear. Trimming cost V 3 bases and J 0 bases, with 5 bases left between them. CDR3 size: 13 residues. Looked up from germline, CDR1 is MDHEN and CDR2 is SYDVKM. The CDR3 region has the DNA TGTGCCAGCAGTTTCCCAGCTAACTATGGCTACACCTTC. Translation gives CASSFPANYGYTF.

The CDR3 loop is CASSPSDYGYTF. CDR3 DNA sequence: TGTGCCAGCAGCCCTTCGGACTATGGCTACACCTTC. This chain joins TRBV3-1 (or the pseudogene TRBV3-2) and TRBJ1-2; D not certain. Trimming removed 4 bases at V and 3 bases at J, with 6 bases between. Germline V lookup: CDR1 LGHDT, CDR2 YNNKEL (reference sequence). The CDR3 covers 12 residues.

The V and J genes are TRBV19 and TRBJ1-2; 7 nucleotides agree with TRBD1. Trimming took 6 bases from V and 4 from J; bases not matched to a gene: 14. The CDR3 runs 16 residues. The V gene's germline CDR1 is LNHDA and CDR2 SQIVND (reference sequence). The CDR3 loop is CASSPSFSGQTYGYTF. The CDR3 bases are TGTGCCAGTAGCCCCTCCTTTTCGGGACAGACCTATGGCTACACCTTC.

The chain combines TRBV4-2 with TRBJ2-7; 7 positions match TRBD1. The CDR3 runs to 15 residues. The V segment lost 3 bases and the J segment 1 base; nucleotides outside the gene matches: 6. Germline values: CDR1 LGHNA, CDR2 YNFKEQ. The CDR3 is CASSQGGTVSYEQYF. The DNA of the CDR3 is TGTGCCAGCAGCCAGGGTGGGACAGTTTCCTACGAGCAGTACTTC.

CDR3 region: CSVETGGAGYTF. CDR3 sequence (DNA): TGCAGCGTTGAGACAGGGGGCGCTGGCTACACCTTC. This sequence joins TRBV29-1 and TRBJ1-2; TRBD1 aligns across 10 bases. Losses at the gene ends were 3 bases for V and 7 bases for J; bases not matched to a gene: 2. This CDR3 has 12 amino acids. The germline CDR1 and CDR2 sequences are SQVTM and ANQGSEA.

The gene calls are TRBV25-1 and TRBJ1-4; D unclear. This CDR3 comprises 14 residues. The ends were cut back, 5 bases at V and 0 bases at J, with 7 bases in the middle. From germline, CDR1 is MGHDK and CDR2 SYGVNS. The DNA for the CDR3 is TGTGCCAGCAGTCGTACTTCAACTAATGAAAAACTGTTTTTT. Residues: CASSRTSTNEKLFF.

This clone is a singleton in its sample. This chain connects TRBV10-2 to TRBJ2-2, with D maybe TRBD1 (6 bases). There are 15 residues in the CDR3. Per germline, CDR1 WSHSY and CDR2 SAAADI. Trimming left V 3 bases short and J 2 bases short, with 10 bases between. The CDR3 is CASSDYRVNTGELFF. CDR3 nucleotides: TGCGCCAGCAGTGATTACAGGGTCAACACCGGGGAGCTGTTTTTT.

The chain has TRBV5-5 and TRBJ2-1; 8 bases map to TRBD1. Germline assignment: CDR1 SGHKS and CDR2 YYEKEE (reference sequence). After removal of 0 bases from V and 7 bases from J, the junction contained 6 bases not matched to a gene. This CDR3 is built from 15 residues. The chain's CDR3 is CASSLDRGYGNEQFF. The CDR3 coding sequence is TGTGCCAGCAGCTTGGACAGGGGGTACGGTAATGAGCAGTTCTTC.

This chain's CDR3 is CASSPWTGANYGYTF. The CDR3 coding sequence is TGTGCCAGCAGCCCCTGGACAGGTGCCAACTATGGCTACACCTTC. V usage is TRBV9 and J usage is TRBJ1-2; 7 bases are shared with TRBD1. Per germline, CDR1 SGDLS and CDR2 YYNGEE. J was trimmed by 2 bases and V by 4 bases; bases with no gene match: 8. The CDR3 contains 15 residues.

The chain carries TRBV3-1 (or the pseudogene TRBV3-2) and TRBJ1-1; TRBD1 is a possible D gene (6 bases). Germline V gene sequence: CDR1 LGHDT, CDR2 YNNKEL (reference sequence). This CDR3 has 14 residues. V shed 1 base and J shed 3 bases, with 9 bases lying between them. The CDR3 region has the DNA TGTGCCAGCAGCCAAGTAGGACAGCACACTGAAGCTTTCTTT. Its translation is CASSQVGQHTEAFF.

The V and J genes are TRBV25-1 and TRBJ2-5; D might be TRBD1 (5 bases). Germline V gene data show CDR1 as MGHDK and CDR2 as SYGVNS. The CDR3 spans 11 residues. V was trimmed by 6 bases and J by 5 bases, leaving 7 bases between them. The CDR3 region has the DNA TGTGCCAGCAGCAACAGGGAGACCCAGTACTTC. Translation: CASSNRETQYF.

J is TRBJ2-3 and V is TRBV20-1; D not certain. The CDR3 totals 11 residues. V was pared by 5 bases and J by 6 bases, with 9 bases between. The V gene's germline CDR1 is DFQATT and CDR2 SNEGSKA (reference sequence). The CDR3 loop reads CSAPSRDTQYF. CDR3 sequence (DNA): TGCAGTGCTCCCTCGCGGGATACGCAGTATTTT.

This rearrangement joins TRBV14 to TRBJ2-1; a possible D gene is TRBD2 (6 bases). The V and J ends lost 4 bases and 0 bases respectively, with 13 bases between them. Germline loops: CDR1 SGHDN, CDR2 FVKESK. This CDR3 is 16 amino acids long. The CDR3 region is CASSRGDGSSYNEQFF. The DNA for the CDR3 is TGTGCCAGCAGCCGGGGAGACGGGAGCTCCTACAATGAGCAGTTCTTC.

The chain joins TRBV9 to TRBJ1-4; 7 bases match TRBD1. CDR3 length equals 15 residues. The germline CDR1 and CDR2 sequences are SGDLS and YYNGEE. The V and J ends lost 4 bases and 10 bases, in that order; junction bases with no gene match: 13. The CDR3 spells CASSPLQGESSKLFF. The CDR3, as DNA: TGTGCCAGCAGCCCATTGCAGGGGGAATCGTCAAAACTGTTTTTT.

The V and J genes are TRBV7-9 and TRBJ2-3, with 12 bases fitting TRBD2. The CDR3 sequence is 15 residues long. V shed 5 bases and J 6 bases; nucleotides not matched to a gene: 6. From germline, CDR1 is SEHNR and CDR2 FQNEAQ (reference sequence). The CDR3 DNA follows: TGTGCCAGCAGCGCATCTAGCGGGGGGGCGGATACGCAGTATTTT. It specifies CASSASSGGADTQYF.